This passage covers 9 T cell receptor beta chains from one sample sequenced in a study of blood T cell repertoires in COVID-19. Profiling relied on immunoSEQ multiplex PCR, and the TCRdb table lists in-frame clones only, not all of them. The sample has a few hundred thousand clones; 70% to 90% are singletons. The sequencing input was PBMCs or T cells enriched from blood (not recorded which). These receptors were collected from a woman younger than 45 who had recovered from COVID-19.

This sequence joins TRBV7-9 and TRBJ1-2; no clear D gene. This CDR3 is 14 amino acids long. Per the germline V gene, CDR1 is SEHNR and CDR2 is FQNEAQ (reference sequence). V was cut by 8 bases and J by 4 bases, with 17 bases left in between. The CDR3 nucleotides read TGTGCCAGCTCCTTGGGAGGGAACCCCTATGGCTACACCTTC. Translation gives CASSLGGNPYGYTF. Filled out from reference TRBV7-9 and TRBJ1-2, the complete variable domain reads DTGVSQNPRHKITKRGQNVTFRCDPISEHNRLYWYRQTLGQGPEFLTYFQNEAQLEKSRLLSDRFSAERPKGSFSTLEIQRTEQGDSAMYLCASSLGGNPYGYTFGSGTRLTVV.

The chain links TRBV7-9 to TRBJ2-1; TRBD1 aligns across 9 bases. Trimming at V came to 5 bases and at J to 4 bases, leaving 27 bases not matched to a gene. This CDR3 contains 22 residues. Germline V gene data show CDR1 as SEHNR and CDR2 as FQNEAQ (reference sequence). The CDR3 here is CASSKDLTATGGAGRGYNEQFF. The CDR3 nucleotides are TGTGCCAGCAGCAAAGACCTAACCGCTACAGGGGGCGCTGGTCGTGGGTACAATGAGCAGTTCTTC.

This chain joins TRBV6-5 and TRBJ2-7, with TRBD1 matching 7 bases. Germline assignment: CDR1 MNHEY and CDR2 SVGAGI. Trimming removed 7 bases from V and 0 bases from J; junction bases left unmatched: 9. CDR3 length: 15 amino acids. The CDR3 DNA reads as TGTGCCAGCACCCGGTCGGGACAGAGCTCCTACGAGCAGTACTTC. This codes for CASTRSGQSSYEQYF.

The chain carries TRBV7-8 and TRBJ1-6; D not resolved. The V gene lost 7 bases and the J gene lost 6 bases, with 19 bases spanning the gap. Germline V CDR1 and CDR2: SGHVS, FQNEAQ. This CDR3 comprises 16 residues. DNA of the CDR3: TGTGCCAGCACAGATCGAGAGGAGGATTTTAATTCACCCCTCCACTTT. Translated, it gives CASTDREEDFNSPLHF.

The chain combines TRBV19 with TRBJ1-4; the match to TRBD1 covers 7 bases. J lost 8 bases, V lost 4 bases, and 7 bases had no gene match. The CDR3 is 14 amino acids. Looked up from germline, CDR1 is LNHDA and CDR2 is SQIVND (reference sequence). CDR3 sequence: CASSRGQGQEKLFF. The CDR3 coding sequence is TGTGCCAGTAGTAGAGGGCAGGGACAGGAAAAACTGTTTTTT.

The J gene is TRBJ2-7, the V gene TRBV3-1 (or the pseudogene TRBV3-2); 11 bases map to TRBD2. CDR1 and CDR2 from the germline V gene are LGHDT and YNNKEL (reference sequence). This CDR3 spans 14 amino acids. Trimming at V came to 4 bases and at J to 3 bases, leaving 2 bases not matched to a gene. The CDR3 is CASSPTSGGYEQYF. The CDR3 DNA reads TGTGCCAGCAGCCCCACTAGCGGGGGCTACGAGCAGTACTTC.

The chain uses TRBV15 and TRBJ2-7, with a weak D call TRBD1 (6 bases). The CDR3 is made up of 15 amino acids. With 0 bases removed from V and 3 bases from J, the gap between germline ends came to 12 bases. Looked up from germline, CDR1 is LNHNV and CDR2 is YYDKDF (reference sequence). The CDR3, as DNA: TGTGCCACCAGCAGAGATGGCAGGGGAGTCTACGAGCAGTACTTC. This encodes CATSRDGRGVYEQYF.

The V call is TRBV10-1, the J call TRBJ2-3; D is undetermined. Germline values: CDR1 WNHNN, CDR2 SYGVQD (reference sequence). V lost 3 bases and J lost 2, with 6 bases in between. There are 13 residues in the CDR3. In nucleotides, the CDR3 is TGCGCCAGCAGTGACCTAACCACAGATACGCAGTATTTT. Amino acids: CASSDLTTDTQYF.

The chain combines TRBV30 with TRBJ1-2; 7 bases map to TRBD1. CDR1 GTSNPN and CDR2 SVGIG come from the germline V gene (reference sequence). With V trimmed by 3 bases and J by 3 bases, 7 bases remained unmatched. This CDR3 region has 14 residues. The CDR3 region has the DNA TGTGCCTGGAGAGGGGGCGCAGAGTACTATGGCTACACCTTC. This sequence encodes CAWRGGAEYYGYTF.